The entry below gives a single T cell receptor beta chain sequence along with its context. With 2 bases removed from V and 7 bases from J, the gap between germline ends came to 18 bases. Germline lookup yields CDR1 KGHSH and CDR2 LQKENI. This CDR3 contains 15 residues. Only in-frame clones appear in the TCRdb table, and some are missing; sequencing was by immunoSEQ multiplex PCR. The sample has tens of thousands of clones, roughly 88% seen once. These data originate in a study of OX40 agonist ivuxolimab in advanced cancers. Study at large: Hepatocellular carcinoma, melanoma, renal cell or head and neck cancer was diagnosed in the dose-escalation patients.

The J gene is TRBJ2-7, the V gene TRBV18; D is unresolved. The material sequenced was CD4+ or CD8+ T cells sorted from blood, taken in a trial of the OX40 agonist ivuxolimab. The sequence came from an adult with an advanced solid tumor such as melanoma, head and neck, liver or kidney cancer. CDR3 protein: CASSPTTGGIEEQYF. In nucleotides, the CDR3 is TGTGCCAGCTCACCAACGACGGGCGGAATAGAGGAGCAGTACTTC.